These 2 T cell receptor beta chains originate from one sample sequenced in a study of CD8+CD57+ T cells in acquired aplastic anemia. The sequenced patients had an expansion of CD8+CD57+ cells seen by flow cytometry. TCR beta VDJ combinations and CDR3 sequences were profiled from genomic DNA. TCRdb re-called the reads through MiXCR, storing one row per CDR3 protein. The table lists 160,000 or so distinct CDR3 sequences, 45% to 50% of them singletons. Sequences were obtained from sorted CD4+, CD8+, or CD8+CD57+ T cells (not recorded which) from PBMCs. These receptors were taken from a human donor with aplastic anemia.

The chain carries TRBV20-1 and TRBJ1-5; 11 bases map to TRBD1. Germline values: CDR1 DFQATT, CDR2 SNEGSKA (reference sequence). V gave up 0 bases and J gave up 9 bases; unmatched junction bases: 10. This CDR3 comprises 16 residues. The CDR3 DNA follows: TGCAGTGCTAGAGAAGGGACAGGGGGAAGGAGTTGGCCCCAGCATTTT. Translated, it gives CSAREGTGGRSWPQHF.

This clonotype was detected many times. This rearrangement joins TRBV7-9 to TRBJ1-1; TRBD1 is a possible D gene (5 bases). Germline-derived CDR1 and CDR2 are SEHNR and FQNEAQ (reference sequence). CDR3 length: 14 residues. Trimming stripped 5 bases from V and 5 bases from J, with 15 bases between. Written as DNA, the CDR3 is TGTGCCAGCAGCCCCATAGACAGCGGTACTGAAGCTTTCTTT. Its protein product is CASSPIDSGTEAFF.